What follows are 28 T cell receptor beta chains derived from one specimen sequenced in a study of T cell clones after liver transplantation. Libraries were prepared by immunoSEQ multiplex PCR; TCRdb keeps only in-frame clonotypes and omits some of them. Here the sample spans roughly 53,000 clones, approximately 77% being singletons. The sample in question was CD4+ T cells from blood, obtained at the 22-month timepoint. These receptor sequences come from a human patient who received a liver transplant. Some T cells here may be from the graft donor.

The rearrangement uses TRBV18 and TRBJ2-3, with 11 bases that match TRBD2. CDR1 is KGHSH and CDR2 is LQKENI in the germline V gene. This CDR3 contains 16 residues. V was pared by 3 bases and J by 2 bases, with 4 bases of the junction left unmatched. The CDR3 loop reads CASSPVSGGATDTQYF. The CDR3 DNA is TGTGCCAGCTCACCGGTTAGCGGGGGGGCCACAGATACGCAGTATTTT. Filled out from reference TRBV18 and TRBJ2-3, the complete variable domain reads NAGVMQNPRHLVRRRGQEARLRCSPMKGHSHVYWYRQLPEEGLKFMVYLQKENIIDESGMPKERFSAEFPKEGPSILRIQQVVRGDSAAYFCASSPVSGGATDTQYFGPGTRLTVL.

This clone was counted once. V is TRBV6-1 and J is TRBJ1-1; D possibly corresponds to TRBD1 (6 bases). Trimming removed 5 bases from V and 4 bases from J, with 14 bases in between. CDR1 is MNHNS, CDR2 SASEGT, per germline. This CDR3 is 14 amino acids long. CDR3 coding DNA: TGTGCCAGCAGTCCCCGAGGGGGGTTCACTGAAGCTTTCTTT. This sequence encodes CASSPRGGFTEAFF.

The rearrangement joins TRBV18 to TRBJ1-2; the D is unclear. V gave up 6 bases and J gave up 3 bases, with 17 bases separating them. There are 15 residues in the CDR3. Germline V CDR1 and CDR2: KGHSH, LQKENI. In nucleotides, the CDR3 is TGTGCCAGCTCGCCCGCAAGTGGAGGTTACTATGGCTACACCTTC. It specifies CASSPASGGYYGYTF. The whole variable domain, remainder taken from reference TRBV18 and TRBJ1-2, is NAGVMQNPRHLVRRRGQEARLRCSPMKGHSHVYWYRQLPEEGLKFMVYLQKENIIDESGMPKERFSAEFPKEGPSILRIQQVVRGDSAAYFCASSPASGGYYGYTFGSGTRLTVV.

This chain uses TRBV4-2 with TRBJ1-3; D is ambiguous. The CDR3 runs 15 residues. Germline assignment: CDR1 LGHNA and CDR2 YNFKEQ. V was pared by 4 bases and J by 7 bases, with 17 bases between. CDR3 amino acids: CASSREGDRRNTIYF. The CDR3 bases are TGTGCCAGCAGCCGAGAGGGAGACCGAAGGAACACCATATATTTT.

CDR3 residues: CATTGTSGMYEQYF. The CDR3 DNA follows: TGTGCCACTACCGGGACTAGCGGGATGTACGAGCAGTACTTC. This rearrangement joins TRBV6-1 to TRBJ2-7, with TRBD2 matching over 13 bases. CDR1 is MNHNS, CDR2 SASEGT, per germline. Unmatched junction bases numbered 7, after V lost 10 bases and J lost 4 bases. CDR3 size: 14 residues.

The chain couples TRBV2 to TRBJ1-6; D remains unclear. Germline V gene sequence: CDR1 SNHLY, CDR2 FYNNEI. CDR3 length: 15 amino acids. V lost 3 bases to trimming and J lost 12 bases, with 18 bases between them. The CDR3 bases are TGTGCCAGCAGTGATATTACTTTTCAACCCCAACCCCTCCACTTT. It translates to CASSDITFQPQPLHF.

This chain uses TRBV4-1 with TRBJ2-6; the D is unclear. V lost 1 base to trimming and J lost 3 bases, with 4 bases between them. Germline V gene data show CDR1 as MGHRA and CDR2 as YSYEKL. The length of the CDR3 is 14 residues. The CDR3 bases are TGCGCCAGCAGCCAAGGTCATGGGGCCAACGTCCTGACTTTC. It encodes CASSQGHGANVLTF.

The chain recombines TRBV5-8 with TRBJ1-5; D remains ambiguous. V lost 0 bases, J lost 1 base, and 11 bases lay in between. In germline, CDR1 is SGHTS, CDR2 YDEGEE. The CDR3 has 16 amino acids. CDR3 sequence (DNA): TGTGCCAGCAGCTTGGGGCGGGGAAGGAGCAATCAGCCCCAGCATTTT. It translates to CASSLGRGRSNQPQHF.

This rearrangement joins TRBV6-6 to TRBJ2-5, with D possibly TRBD1 on 6 matching bases. The V end lost 6 bases, the J end lost 1 base, and 15 bases lay between the germline ends. There are 15 residues in the CDR3. Germline CDR1 and CDR2: MNHNY and SVGAGI (reference sequence). CDR3 residues: CASSLFGQTQETQYF. Here the CDR3 DNA reads TGTGCCAGCAGCCTATTTGGACAGACCCAAGAGACCCAGTACTTC.

The V call is TRBV28, the J call TRBJ1-2; D gene unclear. Germline lookup yields CDR1 MDHEN and CDR2 SYDVKM. Trimming left V 3 bases short and J 4 bases short, with 12 bases between. The CDR3 sequence is 14 residues long. The CDR3 sequence is CASSFHTSGYGYTF. CDR3 bases: TGTGCCAGCAGTTTCCATACCTCTGGCTATGGCTACACCTTC.

This clone was counted at least ten times. The CDR3: CASTKLTTDTQYF. CDR3 nucleotides: TGTGCCAGCACCAAATTAACCACAGATACGCAGTATTTT. The J gene is TRBJ2-3, the V gene TRBV27, with D unclear. V was trimmed by 7 bases and J by 2 bases, leaving 10 bases between them. The germline V gene encodes CDR1 MNHEY and CDR2 SMNVEV (reference sequence). There are 13 residues in the CDR3.

The chain carries TRBV6-1 and TRBJ2-7, with D perhaps assigned TRBD1 or TRBD2 (5 bases each). Trimming stripped 2 bases from V and 7 bases from J, with 15 bases between. Germline lookup yields CDR1 MNHNS and CDR2 SASEGT. This CDR3 spans 14 amino acids. CDR3 sequence reads: CASSETAGAGEQYF. The DNA of the CDR3 is TGTGCCAGCAGTGAAACAGCCGGGGCCGGGGAGCAGTACTTC.

The chain combines TRBV30 with TRBJ2-7; possibly TRBD1 for D (5 bases). The germline gives CDR1 GTSNPN, CDR2 SVGIG (reference sequence). CDR3 size: 13 residues. The V end was cut by 3 bases, the J end by 3 bases, with 12 bases between. The CDR3 here is CAWRKGQGYEQYF. The CDR3 region has the DNA TGTGCCTGGAGAAAGGGGCAGGGCTACGAGCAGTACTTC.

V and J are TRBV2 and TRBJ1-1; D might be TRBD1 (6 bases). This CDR3 spans 16 amino acids. V gave up 2 bases and J gave up 0 bases, with 13 bases separating them. The germline CDR1 and CDR2 sequences are SNHLY and FYNNEI. CDR3 nucleotides: TGTGCCAGCAGTGAACAGGGACAAGCAATGAACACTGAAGCTTTCTTT. Its translation is CASSEQGQAMNTEAFF.

The V gene is TRBV4-2, the J gene TRBJ2-4, with D possibly being TRBD1 (6 bases). Between the trimmed V and J ends, which lost 6 bases and 0 bases, there was a span of 12 bases. Looked up from germline, CDR1 is LGHNA and CDR2 is YNFKEQ. This CDR3 has 15 residues. CDR3 amino acids: CASRGGGIAKNIQYF. CDR3 bases: TGTGCCAGCAGGGGTGGGGGCATAGCCAAAAACATTCAGTACTTC.

There are a few counts of this clone. This sequence joins TRBV7-2 and TRBJ1-2; 9 bases fit TRBD1. Germline trimming cut 0 bases from V and 5 bases from J; bases unmatched to any gene: 7. Germline V gives CDR1 SGHTA, CDR2 FQGNSA. The CDR3 covers 16 residues. The CDR3 reads CASSLAPDGTGYGYTF. CDR3 DNA: TGTGCCAGCAGCTTAGCGCCCGACGGGACAGGGTATGGCTACACCTTC.

The chain uses TRBV7-2 and TRBJ1-5, with no clear D. CDR1 SGHTA and CDR2 FQGNSA come from the germline V gene. The CDR3 runs 16 residues. Trimming removed 5 bases at V and 1 base at J, with 15 bases between. The CDR3: CASSREAKGSNQPQHF. CDR3 nucleotide sequence: TGTGCCAGCAGCCGTGAGGCGAAGGGAAGCAATCAGCCCCAGCATTTT.

CDR3 region: CASNMDRGRRGELFF. The CDR3 DNA is TGTGCCAGCAACATGGACAGGGGGAGACGCGGGGAGCTGTTTTTT. The gene calls are TRBV11-2 and TRBJ2-2; 10 bases are shared with TRBD1. This CDR3 contains 15 residues. With 7 bases clipped from V and 7 bases from J, the junction kept 9 bases outside the gene matches. Per germline, CDR1 SGHAT and CDR2 FQNNGV.

The J gene is TRBJ2-7, the V gene TRBV28; tentatively, D is TRBD1 (6 bases). V lost 5 bases and J lost 3, with 11 bases in between. In germline, CDR1 is MDHEN, CDR2 SYDVKM. The CDR3 is made up of 13 amino acids. This CDR3 reads CASSGTPRYEQYF. CDR3 DNA: TGTGCCAGCAGTGGGACACCCCGCTACGAGCAGTACTTC.

Of note for this clone: A read error is likely, as this CDR3 ends without the conserved phenylalanine or tryptophan. Because the CDR3's place on the DNA is in doubt, the DNA is left out and the CDR3 is given as listed by TCRdb. The rearrangement joins TRBV5-3 to TRBJ1-2. TRBV5-3 is assigned to the ORF class and has an uncertain function. Including both end residues, the CDR3 is 13 amino acids long. The CDR3: CARGVPVVRKTYG.

This CDR3 reads CASSPQGRGEKLFF. In DNA form, the CDR3 reads TGTGCCAGCAGCCCACAGGGTCGGGGCGAAAAACTGTTTTTT. This sequence joins TRBV7-8 and TRBJ1-4; D may be TRBD1 (6 bases). Deletions cut 5 bases from V and 8 bases from J, with 15 bases between. Germline CDR1 and CDR2: SGHVS and FQNEAQ. This CDR3 is built from 14 residues. Looking up the rest from reference TRBV7-8 and TRBJ1-4 gives the full variable domain: GAGVSQSPRYKVAKRGQDVALRCDPISGHVSLFWYQQALGQGPEFLTYFQNEAQLDKSGLPSDRFFAERPEGSVSTLKIQRTQQEDSAVYLCASSPQGRGEKLFFGSGTQLSVL.

The chain is built from TRBV7-6 and TRBJ1-2, with TRBD1 matching over 9 bases. Germline trimming cut 5 bases from V and 1 base from J; bases unmatched to any gene: 5. There are 15 residues in the CDR3. The germline CDR1 and CDR2 sequences are SGHVS and FNYEAQ. This chain's CDR3 is CASSPRDRDNYGYTF. CDR3 coding DNA: TGTGCCAGCAGCCCTAGGGACAGGGATAACTATGGCTACACCTTC. The full variable domain, in which reference TRBV7-6 and TRBJ1-2 provide the parts outside the CDR3, is GAGVSQSPRYKVTKRGQDVALRCDPISGHVSLYWYRQALGQGPEFLTYFNYEAQQDKSGLPNDRFSAERPEGSISTLTIQRTEQRDSAMYRCASSPRDRDNYGYTFGSGTRLTVV.

This rearrangement joins TRBV7-9 to TRBJ2-7; TRBD1 matches at 10 bases. V lost 6 bases to trimming and J lost 2 bases; unmatched junction nucleotides: 13. Germline assignment: CDR1 SEHNR and CDR2 FQNEAQ (reference sequence). The CDR3 has 17 amino acids. CDR3 coding DNA: TGTGCCAGCAGTCGCTCGTCGACCGGGACAGGGGCCTACGAGCAGTACTTC. This gives the protein CASSRSSTGTGAYEQYF.

The rearrangement uses TRBV19 and TRBJ2-3; 10 nucleotides agree with TRBD1. Per germline, CDR1 LNHDA and CDR2 SQIVND (reference sequence). V lost 1 base, J lost 0 bases, and 1 base stayed unmatched. The CDR3 extends over 16 amino acids. The CDR3 nucleotides are TGTGCCAGTAGTATAGGACAGGGGGCAAGCACAGATACGCAGTATTTT. This codes for CASSIGQGASTDTQYF. Combining the CDR3 with reference TRBV19 and TRBJ2-3 gives the whole variable domain DGGITQSPKYLFRKEGQNVTLSCEQNLNHDAMYWYRQDPGQGLRLIYYSQIVNDFQKGDIAEGYSVSREKKESFPLTVTSAQKNPTAFYLCASSIGQGASTDTQYFGPGTRLTVL.

The V gene is TRBV4-2, the J gene TRBJ2-7, with D tentatively TRBD1 or TRBD2 (5 bases each). Germline V gene sequence: CDR1 LGHNA, CDR2 YNFKEQ. There are 16 residues in the CDR3. V lost 3 bases and J 0 bases, leaving 15 bases between the germline ends. The DNA for the CDR3 is TGTGCCAGCAGCCAGGCCGGGACCACAAGCTCCTACGAGCAGTACTTC. Translated: CASSQAGTTSSYEQYF.

This rearrangement joins TRBV2 to TRBJ1-5; TRBD1 matches 9 bases. Germline CDR1 reads SNHLY; CDR2 reads FYNNEI. The CDR3 spans 18 residues. Germline trimming cut 2 bases from V and 4 bases from J; bases unmatched to any gene: 12. CDR3 sequence: CASSEFLGSDRGNQPQHF. CDR3 nucleotides: TGTGCCAGCAGTGAATTTCTGGGGTCAGACAGGGGGAATCAGCCCCAGCATTTT. Filled out from reference TRBV2 and TRBJ1-5, the complete variable domain reads EPEVTQTPSHQVTQMGQEVILRCVPISNHLYFYWYRQILGQKVEFLVSFYNNEISEKSEIFDDQFSVERPDGSNFTLKIRSTKLEDSAMYFCASSEFLGSDRGNQPQHFGDGTRLSIL.

About this clone: At the DNA level, this CDR3 is encoded by other sequences in the same sample as well. The CDR3 DNA sequence: TGTGCCAGCAGCCTCGACAGGGGAGAGACAGATACGCAGTATTTT. Amino acids: CASSLDRGETDTQYF. This chain links TRBV11-2 with TRBJ2-3; 8 nucleotides agree with TRBD1. This CDR3 contains 15 residues. The V segment lost 5 bases and the J segment 3 bases; nucleotides outside the gene matches: 7. Germline CDR1 and CDR2: SGHAT and FQNNGV.

The CDR3 coding sequence is TGTGCCAGCTCCGAGGGCGTCTATGGCTACACCTTC. The encoded protein is CASSEGVYGYTF. The rearrangement joins TRBV28 to TRBJ1-2; D remains ambiguous. This CDR3 comprises 12 residues. Germline CDR1 reads MDHEN; CDR2 reads SYDVKM. Between the trimmed V and J ends, which lost 8 bases and 4 bases, there was a span of 11 bases.